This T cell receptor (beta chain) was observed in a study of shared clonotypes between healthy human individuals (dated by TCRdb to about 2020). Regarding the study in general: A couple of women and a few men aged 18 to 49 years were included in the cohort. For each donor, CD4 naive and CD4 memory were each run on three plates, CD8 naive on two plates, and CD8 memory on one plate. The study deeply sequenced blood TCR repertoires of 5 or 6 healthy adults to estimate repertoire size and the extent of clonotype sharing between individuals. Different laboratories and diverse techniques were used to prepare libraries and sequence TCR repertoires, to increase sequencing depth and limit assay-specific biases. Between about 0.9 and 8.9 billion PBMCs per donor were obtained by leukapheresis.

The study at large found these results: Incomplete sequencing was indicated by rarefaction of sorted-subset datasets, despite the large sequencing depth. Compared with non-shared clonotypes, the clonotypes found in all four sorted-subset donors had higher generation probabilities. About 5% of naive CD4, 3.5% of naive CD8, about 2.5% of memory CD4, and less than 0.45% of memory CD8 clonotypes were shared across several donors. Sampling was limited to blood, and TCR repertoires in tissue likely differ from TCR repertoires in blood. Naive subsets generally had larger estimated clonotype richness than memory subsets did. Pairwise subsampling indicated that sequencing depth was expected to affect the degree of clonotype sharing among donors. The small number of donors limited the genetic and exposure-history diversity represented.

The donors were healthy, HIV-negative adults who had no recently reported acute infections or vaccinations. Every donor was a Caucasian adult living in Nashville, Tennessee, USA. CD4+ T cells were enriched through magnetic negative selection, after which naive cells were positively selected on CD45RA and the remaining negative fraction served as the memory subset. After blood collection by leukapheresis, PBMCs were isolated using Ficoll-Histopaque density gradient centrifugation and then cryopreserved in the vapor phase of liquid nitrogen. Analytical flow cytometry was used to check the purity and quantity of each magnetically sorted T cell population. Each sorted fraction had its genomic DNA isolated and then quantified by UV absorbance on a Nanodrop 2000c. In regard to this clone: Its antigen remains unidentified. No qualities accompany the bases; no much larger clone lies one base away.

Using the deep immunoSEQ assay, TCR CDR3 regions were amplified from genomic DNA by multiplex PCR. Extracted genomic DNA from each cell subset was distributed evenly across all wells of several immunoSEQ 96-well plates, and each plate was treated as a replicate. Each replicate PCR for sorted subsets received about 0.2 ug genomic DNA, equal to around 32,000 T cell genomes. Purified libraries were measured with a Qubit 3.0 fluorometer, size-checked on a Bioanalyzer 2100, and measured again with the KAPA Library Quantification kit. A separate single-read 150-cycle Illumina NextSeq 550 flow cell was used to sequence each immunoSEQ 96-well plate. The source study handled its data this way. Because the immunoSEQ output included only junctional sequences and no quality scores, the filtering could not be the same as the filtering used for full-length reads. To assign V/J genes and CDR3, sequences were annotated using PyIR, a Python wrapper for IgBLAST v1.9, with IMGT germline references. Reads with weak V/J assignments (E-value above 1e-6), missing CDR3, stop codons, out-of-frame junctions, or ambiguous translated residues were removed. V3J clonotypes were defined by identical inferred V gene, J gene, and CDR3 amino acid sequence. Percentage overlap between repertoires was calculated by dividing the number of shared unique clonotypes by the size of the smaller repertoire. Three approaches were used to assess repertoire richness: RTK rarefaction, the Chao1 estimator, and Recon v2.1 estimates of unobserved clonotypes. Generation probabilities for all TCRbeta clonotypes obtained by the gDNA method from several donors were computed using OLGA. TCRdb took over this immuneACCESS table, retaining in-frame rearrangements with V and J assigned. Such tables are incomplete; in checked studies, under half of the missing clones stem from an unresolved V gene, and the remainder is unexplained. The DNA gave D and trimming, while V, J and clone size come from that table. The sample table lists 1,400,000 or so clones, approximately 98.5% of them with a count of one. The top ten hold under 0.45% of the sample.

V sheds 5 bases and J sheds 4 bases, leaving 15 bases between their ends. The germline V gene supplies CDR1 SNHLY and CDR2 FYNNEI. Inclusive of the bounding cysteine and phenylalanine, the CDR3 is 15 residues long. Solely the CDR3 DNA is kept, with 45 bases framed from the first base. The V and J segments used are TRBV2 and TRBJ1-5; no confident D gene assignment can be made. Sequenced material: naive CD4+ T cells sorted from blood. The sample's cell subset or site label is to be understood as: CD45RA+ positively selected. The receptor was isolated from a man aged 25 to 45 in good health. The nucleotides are TGTGCCAGCAGTAACCCCTGGGCTGATAATCAGCCCCAGCATTTT. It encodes CASSNPWADNQPQHF.